This T cell receptor beta chain was captured by sequencing in a study of OX40 agonist ivuxolimab in advanced cancers. With regard to this clone: Germline is not matched at one junction end, which may reflect a read error.

Generated by immunoSEQ multiplex PCR, the TCRdb table keeps only in-frame clones and is missing some. This table has tens of thousands of clones, nearly 90% appearing once. The CDR3 length is 18 residues. From germline, CDR1 is MGHDK and CDR2 SYGVNS. The receptor was isolated from an adult with an advanced solid tumor such as melanoma, head and neck, liver or kidney cancer. The chain carries TRBV25-1 and TRBJ2-2; 12 nucleotides align to TRBD2. The sample was CD4+ or CD8+ T cells sorted from blood, taken in a trial of the OX40 agonist ivuxolimab. CDR3 sequence (DNA): TGTGCCAGCACTGAAGGGTGGCTAGCGGGAGGGGACACCGGGGAGCTGTTTTTT. Its translation: CASTEGWLAGGDTGELFF.